The TCR beta chain under discussion was sequenced for a study of cytomegalovirus exposure and HLA in healthy donors listed by TCRdb under 2017. Background for the entire study: According to an earlier analysis of a few hundred of the donors, about 170 million T cells yielded some 120 million unique TCR beta sequences and approximately 280 Gb of sequence data. An early release covering roughly 580 HLA-typed donors comprised approximately 290 gigabases of sequencing data and around 80 million unique TCR sequences. The genetic ancestry cluster associated with self-reported Caucasian donors included around 76% of the approximately 400 genotyped donors. The aim of the study was to test whether cataloging public T cell receptors could identify signatures of past pathogen exposure. The T cell repertoires of 666 subjects were profiled by immunosequencing and related to cytomegalovirus serostatus. A separate validation cohort of 100 to 150 different subjects was used in addition to the approximately 670-subject first cohort. To predict cytomegalovirus infection status, the study combined high-throughput TCR immunosequencing, statistical association of individual TCRs with disease status, and machine learning. A later analysis re-examined previously published TCR beta repertoires from just over 650 donors and added high-resolution HLA genotyping to investigate patterns of TCR occurrence. The later analysis used no new phenotypic data to find candidate immune exposures, relying instead on TCR beta sequences and their occurrence across donors. An earlier analysis of more than 450 of the donors used high-throughput TCR beta sequencing to judge whether each TCR beta V gene segment behaved as functional or pseudogenic. Donor age, sex, ethnicity and CMV serostatus were compiled together with the repertoire data. A later genetic analysis used genome-wide SNP genotypes for 398 of the 666 donors, treating that subset as a discovery cohort. Every repertoire in the discovery cohort had been generated on one and the same sequencing platform. HLA typing included class I and class II loci at four-digit resolution. The number of typed donors differed by locus: roughly 620-630 for A, B, C, DRB1 and DQB1; about 520 for DQA1; around 610 for DPA1; and about 450 for DPB1. Four to six DR-DQ haplotypes were handled as single units for association and clustering because linkage in the cohort was strong. Among 300 to 450 genotyped donors of the cohort, an average of 235,054 unique TCR beta nucleotide sequences were sequenced per donor, roughly a sixth of them non-productive.

CDR1 SNHLY and CDR2 FYNNEI were looked up in the germline V gene. The CDR3 numbers 13 residues from cysteine through phenylalanine. The sequence is cut down to CDR3 DNA, 39 bases in frame from base 1. V is pruned by 6 bases and J by 4 bases, leaving 1 base of the junction without a gene match. To prepare the library, the immunoSEQ multiplex PCR assay was applied. For the multiplex PCR, a mixture combining 60 forward primers for TCR Vbeta segments and 13 reverse primers for TCR Jbeta segments was used. The CDR3 region of rearranged TCR beta genes was amplified from genomic DNA by a multiplex PCR assay. The amplified TCR beta libraries were sequenced on the Illumina HiSeq System as 87-base-pair reads. Under the source paper's analysis protocol: Across the 640 or so repertoires, a later analysis counted 75 million to 90 million unique TCR beta chains, approximately 12 million of which were shared by at least two donors. Raw reads were error-corrected and collapsed into unique sequences with a nearest-neighbor algorithm that merged closely related sequences to remove PCR and sequencing errors. Alignment of CDR3 sequences to IMGT reference sequences was used to assign V, D and J gene segments. Each retained sequence needed at least a six-nucleotide match to both a V gene segment and a J gene segment. A rearrangement counted as productive if the CDR3 had no stop codons and remained in frame with V and J, and every other rearrangement counted as non-productive. Following IMGT convention, CDR3 was defined as the stretch from the second conserved V-encoded cysteine to the conserved J-encoded phenylalanine. Sequences without an unambiguous match to a single V gene segment were excluded from the earlier analysis of a few hundred of the donors. An earlier analysis of approximately 590 of the donors classified V segments as functional when productive rearrangements were above 56.7% and as segregating when the standard deviation between donors was above 5%. To diagnose cytomegalovirus status from the catalog of TCR beta chain sequences, a statistical classification framework was built. V and J gene assignment, in a later analysis, came from comparing TCR nucleotide sequences with IMGT/GENE-DB human TR gene sequences. The TCRdist pipeline was used in a later analysis to assign CDR3 sequences and most-parsimonious VDJ recombination scenarios. In a later analysis, each TCR beta chain was defined by its CDR3 amino acid sequence together with its V-gene family, and reads without a unique V-gene family were excluded. A later analysis removed 600 or so highly shared, low-generation-probability nucleotide sequences to deal with suspected cross-contamination and a sequencing artifact. In a later analysis, a clonal expansion index for each public chain was calculated from normalized within-repertoire ranks of inferred template counts. In a later analysis, generation probabilities were computed with a VDJ recombination model fitted to out-of-frame rearrangements, and the resulting probabilities were checked against IGoR. A later analysis scored TCR-TCR, TCR-HLA and TCR-CMV co-occurrence with hypergeometric tests, applying a repertoire-size bias correction to TCR pairs. A later analysis estimated false discovery rates by permuting HLA or CMV assignments 20 times. A later analysis grouped co-occurring TCRs with DBSCAN, adding TCRdist sequence similarity when clustering within HLA-allele-positive subsets. Repertoires with fewer than 30,000 or more than 120,000 public chains were left out of co-occurrence clustering, as were five repertoires with anomalous nucleotide sharing. TCRdb took this table from immuneACCESS and kept in-frame rearrangements with V and J called. Such tables lack part of the clones; where checked against another copy, unresolved V genes explain under half of the gap, and the rest is unexplained. The DNA was the basis for D and trimming; V, J and clone size are from that table. The sample table holds 90,000 to 150,000 clones, of which roughly four fifths were seen once. Less than 3.5% of the sample lies in the top ten.

With regard to this clone: The specificity of this receptor is unknown. No per-base quality is available; no much larger clone lies one base away.

The cohort was made up of several hundred healthy bone marrow donors. At the time of sampling, every cohort member was nominally healthy, though immune exposures that went unrecorded were likely present. The donor was CMV seropositive and belonged to the group of a few hundred seropositive cohort members. A peripheral blood sample was collected from each donor, and TCR beta sequencing was performed on peripheral blood mononuclear cells. The Qiagen DNeasy Blood Extraction Kit was used to extract genomic DNA from the blood cell samples. What the research found in general, with its limitations: Broadly in line with IMGT annotations, most TCR beta V segments showed up in productive rearrangements about 90% or about 30% of the time in an earlier analysis of around 600 of the donors. Immune exposure information for the cohort was limited to CMV serostatus. A further reported finding was that TCR beta sequences accurately predicted the HLA-A and HLA-B alleles for most subjects in the first cohort. In a later analysis, 15,000 to 20,000 TCR beta sequences were associated with specific HLA alleles at a false discovery rate of 0.05. When HLA alleles, especially DR and DQ, strongly co-occurred, attributing TCR associations to individual alleles was difficult. A later analysis reported that several top co-occurrence clusters appeared linked to parvovirus B19, influenza, CMV and Epstein-Barr virus. A later analysis found that most CMV-associated TCR beta chains appeared HLA-restricted, with HLA associations seemingly driven largely by CMV exposure. In a later analysis, the rate of TCR association differed among HLA loci, with DRB1 alleles having the most associated TCRs and HLA-C alleles having the fewest. In a later genetic analysis, a missense DCLRE1C variant was associated with V-gene and J-gene trimming of TCR beta chains, and the association was replicated in an independent cohort. Presence/absence analyses assumed roughly uniform sequencing depth across donors, an assumption that may not hold. A group of highly shared sequence variants was considered likely to be a technical artifact of the sequencing pipeline. HLA typing was unavailable for some donors at each locus, so association tests used only the typed subset. In this cohort, only TCR beta chains were sequenced, and detectable features were limited by the absence of alpha or paired-chain data. A later genetic analysis reported fewer N-insertions in productive TCRs among donors in an Asian-associated ancestry cluster than the roughly 620-donor mean. Some IMGT-functional V segments, including TRBV6-2 and TRBV6-3, could not be told apart with the 87-base-pair reads, so those segments were excluded. In a later analysis, HLA-associated TCR beta chains showed more clonal expansion and lower generation probabilities than non-associated chains that were equally common. Because counts were too low, about 17 rarely observed V segments, including chromosome 9 orphons, were excluded from the earlier analysis of 587 of the donors. Cytomegalovirus status was reported to be diagnosed by the classifier with high specificity and sensitivity in both the original and validation cohorts. In the study, some 180 TCR beta chains were listed as associated with cytomegalovirus. Across donors, most TCR sequences were observed very rarely, whereas some public TCRs were present in many individuals. A few of the identified cytomegalovirus-associated TCR beta chains were confirmed in vitro to be specific for cytomegalovirus antigens. Linkage disequilibrium might explain the correlated functional status among segregating V segments, but an unknown experimental factor could not be excluded. It was suggested by the authors that the approach could potentially be generalized to other disease states and immunological phenotypes.

Source material: PBMCs. The V and J segments used are TRBV2 and TRBJ1-5, with 9 middle bases fitting TRBD1. The TCR originated in a woman between 40 and 55 years old in good health and CMV-seropositive. The sequence in DNA is TGTGCCAGCAGCGGGACAGGGAATCAGCCCCAGCATTTT. The translation is CASSGTGNQPQHF.